The clone carrying this T cell receptor (beta chain) was picked up a small number of times. No antigen is known for it. The data are from a study of blood T cells in healthy people across ages. On the study more broadly: About one barcoded beta molecule per two T cells came from capture by template switching.

Together with a sample-barcoded 5' primer, a J-beta primer mix was included in a second PCR lasting about 6 to 11 cycles. TCRdb reprocessed the 5' RACE reads via MiXCR and lists one record per CDR3 protein. The sample contains hundreds of thousands of distinct CDR3 sequences, about 34% of which appear only once. Germline CDR1 MGHRA, CDR2 YSYEKL. V dropped 2 bases and J dropped 2 bases, with 15 bases sitting between them. This CDR3 has 16 amino acids. The study drew donors from healthy Caucasian individuals in Russia aged roughly 6 to 100. Study-level findings and limits: Nothing was known about donor CMV status, and this possibly confounded expanded clonotype changes.

The sequenced material came from blood. The chain combines TRBV4-1 with TRBJ2-5, with a possible D match to TRBD2 (5 bases). The source is a man aged 18 to 35 in good health. In DNA, the CDR3 is TGCGCCAGCAGCCAAATCCCCGTCGGGATTCAAGAGACCCAGTACTTC. It encodes CASSQIPVGIQETQYF.